Sequencing of this T cell receptor (beta chain) was carried out in a study of CD8+ T cells in alopecia areata. Study information: Tofacitinib ran for 6 to 18 months before 6 months off drug. Findings and caveats of the study: Mouse data revealed clearer TCR sharing than patient data did, a gap possibly tied to HLA. Scalp specimens additionally yield sequences from normal skin's resident alphabeta T cells.

Germline V gene sequence: CDR1 SGHDT, CDR2 YYEEEE. With 2 bases clipped from V and 6 bases from J, the junction kept 7 bases outside the gene matches. CDR3 size: 15 residues. Note on this clone: What it binds is unknown.

Once RNA had been extracted, it was reverse transcribed into cDNA to act as the sequencing template. Sequencing used immunoSEQ multiplex PCR; TCRdb keeps in-frame clones, though not all of them. Of fewer than 20,000 clones listed, more than 50% are singletons. Peripheral blood, together with lesional scalp punch biopsies, was collected from alopecia areata patients. The chain recombines TRBV5-6 with TRBJ2-2; 7 bases line up with TRBD1. The specimen sequenced was skin. The sequence was collected from a human donor with alopecia areata. CDR3 DNA sequence: TGTGCCAGCAGCTTCCCCGGGACAGCGTCCGGGGAGCTGTTTTTT. Its protein product is CASSFPGTASGELFF.